This entry concerns a single T cell receptor (beta chain). This CDR3 has 15 amino acids. Trimming pared 2 bases from V and 1 base from J, leaving 11 bases between. Germline CDR1 reads LNHDA; CDR2 reads SQIVND (reference sequence). Clones were read by immunoSEQ multiplex PCR, and TCRdb kept only the in-frame ones, dropping some. Among over 200,000 clones listed, about nine tenths were seen once. The record originates from a study of blood T cell repertoires in COVID-19. The chain recombines TRBV19 with TRBJ1-1; D is unclear. The specimen was peripheral blood. The source of this sequence is a young man with COVID-19, enrolled during active disease. The DNA of the CDR3 is TGTGCCAGTAGTATACATTTAGCGGGGAACACTGAAGCTTTCTTT. The encoded protein is CASSIHLAGNTEAFF.